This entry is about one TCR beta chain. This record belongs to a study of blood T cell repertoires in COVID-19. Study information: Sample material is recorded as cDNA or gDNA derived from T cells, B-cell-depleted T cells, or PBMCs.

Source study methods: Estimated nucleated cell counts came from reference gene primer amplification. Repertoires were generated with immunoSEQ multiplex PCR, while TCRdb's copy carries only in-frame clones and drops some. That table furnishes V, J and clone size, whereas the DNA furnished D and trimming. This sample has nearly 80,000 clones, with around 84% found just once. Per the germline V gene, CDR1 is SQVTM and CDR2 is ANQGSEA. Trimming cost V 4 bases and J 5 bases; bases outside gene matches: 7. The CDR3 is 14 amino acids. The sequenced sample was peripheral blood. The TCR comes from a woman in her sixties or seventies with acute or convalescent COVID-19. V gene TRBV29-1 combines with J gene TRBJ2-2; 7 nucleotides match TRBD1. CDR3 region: CSVAYRGRTGELFF. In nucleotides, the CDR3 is TGCAGCGTTGCGTACAGGGGAAGGACCGGGGAGCTGTTTTTT.